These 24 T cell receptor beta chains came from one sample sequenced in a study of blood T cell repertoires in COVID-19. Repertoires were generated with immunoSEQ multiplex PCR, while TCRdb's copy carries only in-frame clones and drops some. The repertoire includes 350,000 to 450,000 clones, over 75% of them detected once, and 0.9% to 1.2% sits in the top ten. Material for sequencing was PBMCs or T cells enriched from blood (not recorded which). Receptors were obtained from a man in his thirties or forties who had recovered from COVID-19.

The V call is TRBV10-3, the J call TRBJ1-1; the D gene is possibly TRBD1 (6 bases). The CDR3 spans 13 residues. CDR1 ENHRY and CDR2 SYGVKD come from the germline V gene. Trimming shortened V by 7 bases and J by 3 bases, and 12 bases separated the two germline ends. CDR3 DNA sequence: TGTGCCATCACACAGGGTGGCGACACTGAAGCTTTCTTT. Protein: CAITQGGDTEAFF.

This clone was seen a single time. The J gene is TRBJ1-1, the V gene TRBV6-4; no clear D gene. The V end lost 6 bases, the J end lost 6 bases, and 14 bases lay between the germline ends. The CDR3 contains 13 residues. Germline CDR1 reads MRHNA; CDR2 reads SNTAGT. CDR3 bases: TGTGCCAGCAGCGCTATGGTAGACTCTGAAGCTTTCTTT. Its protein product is CASSAMVDSEAFF.

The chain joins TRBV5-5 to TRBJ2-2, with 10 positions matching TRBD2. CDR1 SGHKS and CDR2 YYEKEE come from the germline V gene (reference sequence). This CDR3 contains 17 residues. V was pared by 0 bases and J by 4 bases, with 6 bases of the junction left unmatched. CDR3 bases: TGTGCCAGCAGCTTGGTGGCTAGCGGGAGCGGCACCGGGGAGCTGTTTTTT. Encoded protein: CASSLVASGSGTGELFF.

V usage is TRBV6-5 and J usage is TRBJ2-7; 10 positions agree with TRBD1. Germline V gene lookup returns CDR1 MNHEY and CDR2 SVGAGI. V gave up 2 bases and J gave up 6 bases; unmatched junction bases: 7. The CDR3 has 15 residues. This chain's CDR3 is CASSYVDRGTPEQYF. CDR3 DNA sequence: TGTGCCAGCAGTTACGTGGACAGGGGGACGCCCGAGCAGTACTTC.

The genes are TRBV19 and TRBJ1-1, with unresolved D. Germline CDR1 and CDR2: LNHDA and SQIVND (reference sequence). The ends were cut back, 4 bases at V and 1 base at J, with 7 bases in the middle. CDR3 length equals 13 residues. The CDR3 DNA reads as TGTGCCAGTAGTACACTGCAGAACACTGAAGCTTTCTTT. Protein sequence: CASSTLQNTEAFF.

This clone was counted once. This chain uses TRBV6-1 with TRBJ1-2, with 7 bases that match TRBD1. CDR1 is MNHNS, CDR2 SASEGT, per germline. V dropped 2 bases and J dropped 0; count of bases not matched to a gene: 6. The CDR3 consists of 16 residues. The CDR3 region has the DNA TGTGCCAGCAGTGAAAAAACAGGGGCCTCTAACTATGGCTACACCTTC. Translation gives CASSEKTGASNYGYTF.

CDR3 DNA sequence: TGTGCCAGCAGCCCATCCCTGGACTGGTCGGGGGACACCGGGGAGCTGTTTTTT. Translation: CASSPSLDWSGDTGELFF. V is TRBV7-6 and J is TRBJ2-2; tentative D call: TRBD2 (6 bases). The CDR3 runs 18 residues. Trimming cost V 5 bases and J 3 bases, with 22 bases left between them. CDR1 and CDR2 from the germline V gene are SGHVS and FNYEAQ. Full variable domain (outside the CDR3, taken from reference TRBV7-6 and TRBJ2-2): GAGVSQSPRYKVTKRGQDVALRCDPISGHVSLYWYRQALGQGPEFLTYFNYEAQQDKSGLPNDRFSAERPEGSISTLTIQRTEQRDSAMYRCASSPSLDWSGDTGELFFGEGSRLTVL.

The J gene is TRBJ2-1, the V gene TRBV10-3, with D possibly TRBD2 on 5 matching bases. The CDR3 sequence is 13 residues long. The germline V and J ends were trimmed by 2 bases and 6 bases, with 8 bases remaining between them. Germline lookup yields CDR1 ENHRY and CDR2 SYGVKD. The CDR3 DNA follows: TGTGCCATCAGTGAGATGCGGGTCAATGAGCAGTTCTTC. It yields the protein CAISEMRVNEQFF.

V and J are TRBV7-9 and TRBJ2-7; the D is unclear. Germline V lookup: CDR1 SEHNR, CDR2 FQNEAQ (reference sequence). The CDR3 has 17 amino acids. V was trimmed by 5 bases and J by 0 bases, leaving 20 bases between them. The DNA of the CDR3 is TGTGCCAGCAGCGCAGACCCCTCTTTGGGCCTCTCCTACGAGCAGTACTTC. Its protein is CASSADPSLGLSYEQYF. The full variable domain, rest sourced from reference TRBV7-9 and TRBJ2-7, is DTGVSQNPRHKITKRGQNVTFRCDPISEHNRLYWYRQTLGQGPEFLTYFQNEAQLEKSRLLSDRFSAERPKGSFSTLEIQRTEQGDSAMYLCASSADPSLGLSYEQYFGPGTRLTVT.

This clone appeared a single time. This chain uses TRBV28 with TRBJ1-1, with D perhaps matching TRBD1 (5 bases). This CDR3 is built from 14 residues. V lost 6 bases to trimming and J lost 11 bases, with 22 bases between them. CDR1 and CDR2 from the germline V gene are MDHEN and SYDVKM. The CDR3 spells CASRGGSGGELAFF. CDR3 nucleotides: TGTGCCAGCAGGGGGGGTAGCGGAGGGGAGTTGGCTTTCTTT.

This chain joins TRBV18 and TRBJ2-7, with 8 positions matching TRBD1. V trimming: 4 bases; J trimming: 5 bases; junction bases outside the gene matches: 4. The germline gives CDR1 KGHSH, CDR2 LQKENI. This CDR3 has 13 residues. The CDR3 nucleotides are TGTGCCAGCTCACTGGACAGGGCGGACGAGCAGTACTTC. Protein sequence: CASSLDRADEQYF.

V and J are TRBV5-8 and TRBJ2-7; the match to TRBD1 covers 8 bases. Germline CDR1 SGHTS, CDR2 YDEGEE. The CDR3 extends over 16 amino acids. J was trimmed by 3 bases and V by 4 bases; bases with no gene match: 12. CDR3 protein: CASSHGMDRELYEQYF. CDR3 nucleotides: TGTGCCAGCAGCCACGGGATGGACAGGGAGCTCTACGAGCAGTACTTC.

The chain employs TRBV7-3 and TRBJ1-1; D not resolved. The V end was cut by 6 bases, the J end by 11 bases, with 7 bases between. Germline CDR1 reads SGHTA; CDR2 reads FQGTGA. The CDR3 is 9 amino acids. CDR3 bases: TGTGCCAGCAGTCAAATGGCTTTCTTT. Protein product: CASSQMAFF.

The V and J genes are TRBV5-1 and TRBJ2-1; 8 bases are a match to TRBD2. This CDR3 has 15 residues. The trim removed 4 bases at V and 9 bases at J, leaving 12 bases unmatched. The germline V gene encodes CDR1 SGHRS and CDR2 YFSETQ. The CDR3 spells CASSRPGLELGEQFF. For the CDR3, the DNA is TGCGCCAGCAGCAGACCGGGACTAGAGTTGGGTGAGCAGTTCTTC.

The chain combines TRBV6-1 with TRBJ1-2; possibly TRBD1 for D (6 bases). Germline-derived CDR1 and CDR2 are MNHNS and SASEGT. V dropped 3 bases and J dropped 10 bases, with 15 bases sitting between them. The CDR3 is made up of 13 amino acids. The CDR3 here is CASSDGTWHDYTF. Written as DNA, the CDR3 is TGTGCCAGCAGTGATGGGACATGGCATGACTACACCTTC.

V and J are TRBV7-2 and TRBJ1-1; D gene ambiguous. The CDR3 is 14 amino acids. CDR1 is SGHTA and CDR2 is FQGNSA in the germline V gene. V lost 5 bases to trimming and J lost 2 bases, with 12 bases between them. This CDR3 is CASSGGSGNTEAFF. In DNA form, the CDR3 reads TGTGCCAGCAGCGGAGGGTCGGGTAACACTGAAGCTTTCTTT.

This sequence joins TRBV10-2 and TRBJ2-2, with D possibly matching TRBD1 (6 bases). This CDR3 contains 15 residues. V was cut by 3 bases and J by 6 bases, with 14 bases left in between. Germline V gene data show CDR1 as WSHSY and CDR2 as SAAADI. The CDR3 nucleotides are TGCGCCAGCAGTGAATTAGGGACAATGGCCGGGGAGCTGTTTTTT. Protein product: CASSELGTMAGELFF.

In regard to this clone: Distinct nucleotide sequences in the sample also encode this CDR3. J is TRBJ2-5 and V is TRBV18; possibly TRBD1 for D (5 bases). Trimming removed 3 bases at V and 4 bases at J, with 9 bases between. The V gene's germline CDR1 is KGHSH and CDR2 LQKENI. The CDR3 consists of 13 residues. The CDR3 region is CASSPGQGETQYF. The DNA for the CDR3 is TGTGCCAGCTCACCGGGCCAGGGAGAGACCCAGTACTTC. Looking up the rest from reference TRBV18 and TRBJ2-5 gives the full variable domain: NAGVMQNPRHLVRRRGQEARLRCSPMKGHSHVYWYRQLPEEGLKFMVYLQKENIIDESGMPKERFSAEFPKEGPSILRIQQVVRGDSAAYFCASSPGQGETQYFGPGTRLLVL.

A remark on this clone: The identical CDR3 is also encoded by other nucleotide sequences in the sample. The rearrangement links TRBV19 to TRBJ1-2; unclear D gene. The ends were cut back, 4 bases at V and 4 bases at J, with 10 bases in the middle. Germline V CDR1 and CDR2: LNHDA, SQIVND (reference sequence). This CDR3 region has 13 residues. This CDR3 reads CASSSRRGYGYTF. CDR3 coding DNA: TGTGCCAGTAGTAGTCGGCGCGGCTATGGCTACACCTTC.

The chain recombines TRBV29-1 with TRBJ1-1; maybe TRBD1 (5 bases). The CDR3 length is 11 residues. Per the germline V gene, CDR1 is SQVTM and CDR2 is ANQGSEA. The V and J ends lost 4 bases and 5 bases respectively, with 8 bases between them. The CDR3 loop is CSVGQPTEAFF. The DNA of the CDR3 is TGCAGCGTTGGACAGCCTACTGAAGCTTTCTTT.

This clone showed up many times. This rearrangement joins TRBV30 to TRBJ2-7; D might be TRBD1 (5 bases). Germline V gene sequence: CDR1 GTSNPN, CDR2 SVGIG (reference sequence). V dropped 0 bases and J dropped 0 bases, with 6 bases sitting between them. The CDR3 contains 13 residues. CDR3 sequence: CAWSVGHSYEQYF. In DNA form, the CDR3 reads TGTGCCTGGAGTGTAGGACACTCCTACGAGCAGTACTTC.

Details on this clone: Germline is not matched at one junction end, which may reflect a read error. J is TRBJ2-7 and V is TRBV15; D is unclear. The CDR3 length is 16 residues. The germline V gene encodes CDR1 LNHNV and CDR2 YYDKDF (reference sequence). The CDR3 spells CATSRGDTLHSDEQYF. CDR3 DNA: TGTGCCACCAGCAGAGGAGACACCCTACACTCCGACGAGCAGTACTTC. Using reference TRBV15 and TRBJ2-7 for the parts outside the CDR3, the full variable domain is DAMVIQNPRYQVTQFGKPVTLSCSQTLNHNVMYWYQQKSSQAPKLLFHYYDKDFNNEADTPDNFQSRRPNTSFCFLDIRSPGLGDTAMYLCATSRGDTLHSDEQYFGPGTRLTVT.

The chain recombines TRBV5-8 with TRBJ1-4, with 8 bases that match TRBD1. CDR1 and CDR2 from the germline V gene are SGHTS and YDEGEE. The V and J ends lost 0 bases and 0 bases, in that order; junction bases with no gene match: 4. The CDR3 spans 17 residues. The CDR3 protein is CASSLGGQGSTNEKLFF. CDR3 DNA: TGTGCCAGCAGCTTGGGTGGACAGGGTTCAACTAATGAAAAACTGTTTTTT. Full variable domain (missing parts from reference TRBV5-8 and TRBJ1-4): EAGVTQSPTHLIKTRGQQATLRCSPISGHTSVYWYQQALGLGLQFLLWYDEGEERNRGNFPPRFSGRQFPNYSSELNVNALELEDSALYLCASSLGGQGSTNEKLFFGSGTQLSVL.

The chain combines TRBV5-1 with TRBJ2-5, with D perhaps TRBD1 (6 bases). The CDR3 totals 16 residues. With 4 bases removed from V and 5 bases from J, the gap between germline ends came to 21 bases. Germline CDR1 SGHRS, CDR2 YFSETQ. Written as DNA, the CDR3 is TGCGCCAGCAGCCCACAGACAGGTTCGTTTCGCGAGACCCAGTACTTC. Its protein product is CASSPQTGSFRETQYF.